These 32 T cell receptor beta chains share one sample of origin, sequenced in a study of blood T cells in healthy people across ages. Through a sample-barcoded 5' primer and a J-beta primer mix, a second PCR was run for roughly 7 to 11 cycles. MiXCR was run by TCRdb on the 5' RACE reads, yielding one entry per CDR3 protein. This sample has 650,000 to 800,000 distinct CDR3 sequences, with about 50% found just once. The sequenced sample was blood. The receptor source for this set is a woman aged 80 or over in good health.

The chain is built from TRBV5-5 and TRBJ2-7; D possibly corresponds to TRBD1 (5 bases). CDR3 length: 13 residues. Trimming shortened V by 3 bases and J by 5 bases, and 12 bases separated the two germline ends. The germline V gene encodes CDR1 SGHKS and CDR2 YYEKEE (reference sequence). CDR3 in DNA: TGTGCCAGCAGCTCGTCAGGGTGGAACGAGCAGTACTTC. This encodes CASSSSGWNEQYF. Full variable domain (missing parts from reference TRBV5-5 and TRBJ2-7): DAGVTQSPTHLIKTRGQQVTLRCSPISGHKSVSWYQQVLGQGPQFIFQYYEKEERGRGNFPDRFSARQFPNYSSELNVNALLLGDSALYLCASSSSGWNEQYFGPGTRLTVT.

This chain links TRBV29-1 with TRBJ2-1; D may be TRBD1 (5 bases). CDR1 is SQVTM, CDR2 ANQGSEA, per germline. This CDR3 has 11 residues. Trimming took 4 bases from V and 10 from J, leaving 11 bases between them. The CDR3 DNA follows: TGCAGCGTTGTCAGGGCGGACGAGCAGTTCTTC. This encodes CSVVRADEQFF.

The CDR3 DNA is TGTGCCAGCAGCGTCGGGACTAGCGGGAGAACCCGCTCCTACAATGAGCAGTTCTTC. This gives the protein CASSVGTSGRTRSYNEQFF. This chain links TRBV7-2 with TRBJ2-1; TRBD2 agrees at 14 bases. The CDR3 has 19 amino acids. The germline CDR1 and CDR2 sequences are SGHTA and FQGNSA. The trim removed 5 bases at V and 0 bases at J, leaving 9 bases unmatched.

Concerning this clonotype: At one end, the junction sequence differs from germline, possibly due to a read error. The rearrangement links TRBV12-3 or TRBV12-4 to TRBJ2-3; a possible D gene is TRBD1 (6 bases). This CDR3 comprises 16 residues. The DNA of the CDR3 is TGTTCCAGCAGTTTAGGAGTCAGGGGAGACACAGATACGCAGTATTTT. Protein product: CSSSLGVRGDTDTQYF.

This clonotype has only a few counts. This chain joins TRBV2 and TRBJ2-4; 8 bases are a match to TRBD1. The DNA end is a closer match to TRBJ2-7, so the J assignment may be wrong. Looked up from germline, CDR1 is SNHLY and CDR2 is FYNNEI. The CDR3 runs to 15 residues. The DNA of the CDR3 is TGTGCCAGCGCCCTAGGACAGGGTACTCGGTACGAGCAGTACTTC. The encoded protein is CASALGQGTRYEQYF.

The chain uses TRBV29-1 and TRBJ1-1, with D unresolved. CDR3 length: 11 amino acids. Per the germline V gene, CDR1 is SQVTM and CDR2 is ANQGSEA. The ends were cut back, 2 bases at V and 2 bases at J, with 3 bases in the middle. For the CDR3, the DNA is TGCAGCGTTGAATCTAACACTGAAGCTTTCTTT. Translated, it gives CSVESNTEAFF.

Of note for this clonotype: A much larger clone lies one base from this, so it may be a read error. This chain links TRBV12-3 or TRBV12-4 with TRBJ1-5, with 7 bases aligning to TRBD1. The CDR3 sequence is 15 residues long. Trimming at V came to 8 bases and at J to 6 bases, leaving 13 bases not matched to a gene. CDR3 in DNA: TGTGCCAGCGCCCAGGGGACCTGGGACAGTCAGCCCCAGCATTTT. Translating it yields CASAQGTWDSQPQHF.

Regarding this clonotype: Given a much more abundant clone one base away, this may be a read error. The chain has TRBV7-9 and TRBJ2-1; 10 bases line up with TRBD1. The germline V gene encodes CDR1 SEHNR and CDR2 FQNEAQ (reference sequence). This CDR3 has 14 amino acids. The chain's CDR3 is CASILGTGEGEQFF. CDR3 nucleotides: TGTGCCAGCATCTTAGGGACAGGGGAGGGTGAGCAGTTCTTC.

This chain joins TRBV20-1 and TRBJ2-7, with D perhaps matching TRBD2 (5 bases). Near its end, the DNA agrees better with TRBJ2-5, so the J call may be wrong. There are 12 residues in the CDR3. In germline, CDR1 is DFQATT, CDR2 SNEGSKA (reference sequence). The CDR3 DNA is TGCAGTGCTAGCCCCAAGCGGGAGACCCAGTACTTC. Translating gives CSASPKRETQYF.

On this clonotype itself: This may be a read error, as it is one base from a much larger clone. The rearrangement links TRBV20-1 to TRBJ2-1; 8 bases align to TRBD2. Germline V gene data show CDR1 as DFQATT and CDR2 as SNEGSKA (reference sequence). The CDR3 sequence is 13 residues long. Germline trimming cut 3 bases from V and 5 bases from J; bases unmatched to any gene: 3. CDR3 protein: CSASGGADNEQFF. CDR3 coding DNA: TGCAGTGCTAGCGGGGGGGCCGACAATGAGCAGTTCTTC.

This clonotype was seen a few times. The gene calls are TRBV4-1 and TRBJ2-1, with D unresolved. Looked up from germline, CDR1 is MGHRA and CDR2 is YSYEKL. The CDR3 extends over 13 amino acids. The V gene lost 4 bases and the J gene lost 8 bases, with 12 bases spanning the gap. The CDR3 bases are TGCGCCAGCAGCCCCCCTAGAGGCCATGAGCAGTTCTTC. Its protein product is CASSPPRGHEQFF.

J is TRBJ2-5 and V is TRBV7-2; 7 bases fit TRBD1. This CDR3 has 15 residues. Unmatched junction bases numbered 8, after V lost 5 bases and J lost 2 bases. CDR1 and CDR2 (germline): SGHTA, FQGNSA. The CDR3 sequence: CASSRRQGWQETQYF. As DNA, the CDR3 is TGTGCCAGCAGCCGCAGACAGGGTTGGCAAGAGACCCAGTACTTC. Based on the CDR3 plus reference TRBV7-2 and TRBJ2-5, the full variable domain is GAGVSQSPSNKVTEKGKDVELRCDPISGHTALYWYRQSLGQGLEFLIYFQGNSAPDKSGLPSDRFSAERTGGSVSTLTIQRTQQEDSAVYLCASSRRQGWQETQYFGPGTRLLVL.

This chain joins TRBV4-3 and TRBJ2-7; TRBD2 matches at 7 bases. Trimming took 4 bases from V and 2 from J; bases not matched to a gene: 8. CDR3 length equals 15 residues. Germline CDR1 is LGHNA and CDR2 is YSLEER. CDR3 residues: CASSRTLAVAYEQYF. For the CDR3, the DNA is TGCGCCAGCAGCCGCACCCTAGCGGTTGCCTACGAGCAGTACTTC.

This clonotype was seen ten or more times. The V call is TRBV7-9, the J call TRBJ2-1, with D hard to call. Trimming stripped 5 bases from V and 7 bases from J, with 15 bases between. The CDR3 has 14 amino acids. Germline V gene data show CDR1 as SEHNR and CDR2 as FQNEAQ (reference sequence). CDR3 sequence: CASSLVTAFNEQFF. The DNA of the CDR3 is TGTGCCAGCAGCCTAGTAACAGCCTTTAATGAGCAGTTCTTC. Together with reference TRBV7-9 and TRBJ2-1, the CDR3 gives the full variable domain: DTGVSQNPRHKITKRGQNVTFRCDPISEHNRLYWYRQTLGQGPEFLTYFQNEAQLEKSRLLSDRFSAERPKGSFSTLEIQRTEQGDSAMYLCASSLVTAFNEQFFGPGTRLTVL.

About this clonotype: A much larger clone is a single base away; this may be a read error. The CDR3 coding sequence is TGTGCCTGCAGCGAGACCATTAGCGGGAGGAATGAGCAGTTCTTC. Translated, it gives CACSETISGRNEQFF. The rearrangement uses TRBV7-2 and TRBJ2-1; 10 positions agree with TRBD2. From germline, CDR1 is SGHTA and CDR2 FQGNSA. This CDR3 region has 15 residues.

The rearrangement links TRBV6-1 to TRBJ2-5; possible D gene TRBD1, 5 bases. The J call may be incorrect, as the DNA end agrees better with TRBJ2-7. The CDR3 runs 16 residues. Germline V gene data show CDR1 as MNHNS and CDR2 as SASEGT. The CDR3 DNA reads as TGTGCCAGCAGTGAGGGGCATCCGGCAGGGAACTACGAGCAGTACTTC. Amino acid sequence: CASSEGHPAGNYEQYF.

This sequence joins TRBV24-1 and TRBJ2-3; D remains unclear. Trimming pared 4 bases from V and 7 bases from J, leaving 8 bases between. Germline CDR1 reads KGHDR; CDR2 reads SFDVKD. The CDR3 is made up of 12 amino acids. The CDR3 loop reads CATSEVGYTQYF. The CDR3 nucleotides are TGTGCCACCAGTGAAGTGGGGTATACGCAGTATTTT.

This clonotype was counted at least ten times. The rearrangement uses TRBV12-3 or TRBV12-4 and TRBJ2-3, with D unclear. Trimming shortened V by 3 bases and J by 6 bases, and 7 bases separated the two germline ends. This CDR3 contains 12 residues. The CDR3 DNA is TGTGCCAGCAGTTTTATGTCGGATACGCAGTATTTT. It encodes CASSFMSDTQYF.

The CDR3 region has the DNA TGTGCCAGCAGCTTTGGGGGGGCCCCGAGCACAGATACGCAGTATTTT. The encoded protein is CASSFGGAPSTDTQYF. V usage is TRBV7-2 and J usage is TRBJ2-3, with D possibly TRBD2 on 7 matching bases. This CDR3 has 16 residues. V lost 3 bases and J lost 0, with 13 bases in between. Germline assignment: CDR1 SGHTA and CDR2 FQGNSA.

A note on this clonotype: Just one base apart from a much larger clone, this may be a read error. J is TRBJ2-1 and V is TRBV6-6, with D perhaps assigned TRBD1 or TRBD2 (5 bases each). Germline CDR1 is MNHNY and CDR2 is SVGAGI (reference sequence). The germline V and J ends were trimmed by 0 bases and 10 bases, with 19 bases remaining between them. There are 16 residues in the CDR3. This CDR3 reads CASSYSKVTGLGEQFF. Written as DNA, the CDR3 is TGTGCCAGCAGTTACTCGAAGGTAACGGGGCTCGGGGAGCAGTTCTTC.

The chain employs TRBV5-1 and TRBJ2-2, with D tentatively TRBD2 (5 bases). V lost 5 bases and J lost 0, with 11 bases in between. The CDR3 is made up of 15 amino acids. Germline V gene sequence: CDR1 SGHRS, CDR2 YFSETQ. CDR3 protein: CASSVDGANTGELFF. The CDR3 coding sequence is TGCGCCAGCAGTGTCGACGGGGCGAACACCGGGGAGCTGTTTTTT.

CDR3 sequence (DNA): TGTGCCAGCAGCCAAGTGGAGGCAAACTATGGCTACACCTTC. The encoded protein is CASSQVEANYGYTF. This rearrangement joins TRBV3-1 to TRBJ1-2; unclear D gene. The CDR3 runs to 14 residues. Trimming pared 1 base from V and 2 bases from J, leaving 8 bases between. Per germline, CDR1 LGHDT and CDR2 YNNKEL (reference sequence).

This clonotype showed up many times. J is TRBJ2-5 and V is TRBV29-1; no firm D call. Germline values: CDR1 SQVTM, CDR2 ANQGSEA. V was clipped by 4 bases and J by 7 bases, with 10 bases between them. CDR3 length: 11 amino acids. Written as DNA, the CDR3 is TGCAGCGTTGCAAGGTCGGGGACCCAGTACTTC. As protein: CSVARSGTQYF.

This clonotype was seen many times. The chain recombines TRBV3-1 with TRBJ2-6, with D unclear. V shed 2 bases and J shed 5 bases, with 1 base lying between them. The CDR3 contains 12 residues. Germline V gene sequence: CDR1 LGHDT, CDR2 YNNKEL (reference sequence). CDR3 sequence reads: CASSQWANVLTF. The CDR3 coding sequence is TGTGCCAGCAGCCAATGGGCCAACGTCCTGACTTTC.

V and J are TRBV10-2 and TRBJ2-3; 8 nucleotides line up with TRBD2. The V gene end was trimmed by 4 bases and the J gene end by 4 bases; junction bases not matched to a gene: 4. CDR1 WSHSY and CDR2 SAAADI come from the germline V gene. This CDR3 is built from 14 residues. CDR3 residues: CASSATGGPDTQYF. In nucleotides, the CDR3 is TGCGCCAGCAGTGCAACGGGGGGGCCAGATACGCAGTATTTT.

This clonotype was detected many times. The CDR3 coding sequence is TGCGCCAGCCGTAGCGGGGGTTCGTCAGATACGCAGTATTTT. Protein product: CASRSGGSSDTQYF. This rearrangement joins TRBV5-1 to TRBJ2-3; 9 bases map to TRBD2. Germline assignment: CDR1 SGHRS and CDR2 YFSETQ. The J segment lost 4 bases and the V segment lost 7 bases, leaving 7 bases of the junction unmatched. This CDR3 is 14 amino acids long.

The V gene is TRBV5-1, the J gene TRBJ2-5, with D unresolved. Germline loops: CDR1 SGHRS, CDR2 YFSETQ. The CDR3 sequence is 15 residues long. Trimming cost V 3 bases and J 2 bases, with 14 bases left between them. In nucleotides, the CDR3 is TGCGCCAGCAGCTCGTTTGGCGCGTCTCAAGAGACCCAGTACTTC. It yields the protein CASSSFGASQETQYF.

This clonotype was observed once. This sequence joins TRBV29-1 and TRBJ2-1; possibly TRBD2 for D (5 bases). This CDR3 has 14 amino acids. Trimming stripped 3 bases from V and 6 bases from J, with 15 bases between. The germline V gene has CDR1 SQVTM and CDR2 ANQGSEA. CDR3 nucleotides: TGCAGCGTTGATTCTAACGGGGAGCTCAATGAGCAGTTCTTC. Residues: CSVDSNGELNEQFF.

This clonotype was seen many times. J is TRBJ1-5 and V is TRBV7-6; TRBD1 matches 7 bases. This CDR3 comprises 15 residues. Germline trimming cut 5 bases from V and 4 bases from J; bases unmatched to any gene: 8. Germline CDR1 and CDR2: SGHVS and FNYEAQ. This chain's CDR3 is CASSRGQAANQPQHF. CDR3 bases: TGTGCCAGCAGCCGCGGACAGGCTGCTAATCAGCCCCAGCATTTT.

Of note for this clonotype: A read error may explain this, as a much larger clone is one base away. The V and J genes are TRBV28 and TRBJ2-1; D is ambiguous. The closer fit of TRBJ2-7 to the DNA end suggests the J call may be wrong. The CDR3 consists of 12 residues. The germline CDR1 and CDR2 sequences are MDHEN and SYDVKM. The CDR3: CVSAHKDNEQYF. In DNA, the CDR3 is TGTGTCAGCGCCCATAAAGACAATGAGCAGTACTTC.

V and J are TRBV11-2 and TRBJ1-1; 7 bases are shared with TRBD1. V shed 5 bases, J shed 5 bases, and the junction held 5 bases outside the gene matches. CDR1 is SGHAT, CDR2 FQNNGV, per germline. The CDR3 runs to 13 residues. The CDR3 bases are TGTGCCAGCAGCCAACAGGGGCGTACTGAAGCTTTCTTT. Translation gives CASSQQGRTEAFF.

This chain joins TRBV5-1 and TRBJ2-5, with no clear D. The V gene lost 6 bases and the J gene lost 3 bases, with 6 bases spanning the gap. Looked up from germline, CDR1 is SGHRS and CDR2 is YFSETQ. CDR3 length: 11 residues. The DNA of the CDR3 is TGCGCCAGCAACCAAGAAGAGACCCAGTACTTC. It yields the protein CASNQEETQYF.